This TCR beta chain is drawn from a study of identical twins. Regarding the study as a whole: Modelling approaches yielded underestimates of out-of-frame TCR alpha sharing between monozygotic twins.

Germline values: CDR1 SGHAT, CDR2 FQNNGV. The CDR3 spans 16 residues. V was clipped by 0 bases and J by 4 bases, with 14 bases between them. With regard to this clonotype: As yet, its antigen is unknown.

TCRdb ran MiXCR on the 5' RACE reads and lists one entry per CDR3 protein. The sample shows about 460,000 distinct CDR3 sequences, more than 13% of them seen only once. This sample also appeared in a second study, on yellow fever vaccine responses in identical twins.

This receptor was identified in a woman aged 18 to 35 in good health. What was sequenced was CD4+ T cells sorted from blood. The V call is TRBV11-2, the J call TRBJ2-3; D perhaps matches TRBD1 (5 bases). This chain's CDR3 is CASSLETGVASDTQYF. Written as DNA, the CDR3 is TGTGCCAGCAGCTTAGAAACAGGTGTTGCTTCAGATACGCAGTATTTT.